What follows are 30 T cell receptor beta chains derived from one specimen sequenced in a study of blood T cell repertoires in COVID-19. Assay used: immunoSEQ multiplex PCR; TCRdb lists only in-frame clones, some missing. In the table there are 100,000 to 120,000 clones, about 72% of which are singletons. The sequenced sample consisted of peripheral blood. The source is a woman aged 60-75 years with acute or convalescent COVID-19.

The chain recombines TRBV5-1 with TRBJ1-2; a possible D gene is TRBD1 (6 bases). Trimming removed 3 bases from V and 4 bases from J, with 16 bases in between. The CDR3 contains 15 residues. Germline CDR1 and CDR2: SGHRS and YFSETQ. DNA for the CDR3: TGCGCCAGCAGCTCGTCAGGGGTAAGAGGCTATGGCTACACCTTC. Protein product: CASSSSGVRGYGYTF.

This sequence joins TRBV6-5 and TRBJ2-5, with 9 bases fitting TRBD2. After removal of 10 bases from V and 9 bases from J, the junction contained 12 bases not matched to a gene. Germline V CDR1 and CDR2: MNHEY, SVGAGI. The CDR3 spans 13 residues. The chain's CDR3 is CATLAGAGVSQYF. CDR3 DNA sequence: TGTGCCACTTTAGCGGGGGCGGGGGTGTCCCAGTACTTC.

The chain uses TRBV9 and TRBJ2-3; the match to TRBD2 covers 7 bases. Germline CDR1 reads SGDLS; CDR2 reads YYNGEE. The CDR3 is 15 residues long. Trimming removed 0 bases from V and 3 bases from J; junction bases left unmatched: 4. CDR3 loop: CASSVAGLETDTQYF. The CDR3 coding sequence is TGTGCCAGCAGCGTAGCCGGACTAGAAACAGATACGCAGTATTTT. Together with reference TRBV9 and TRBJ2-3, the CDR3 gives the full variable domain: DSGVTQTPKHLITATGQRVTLRCSPRSGDLSVYWYQQSLDQGLQFLIQYYNGEERAKGNILERFSAQQFPDLHSELNLSSLELGDSALYFCASSVAGLETDTQYFGPGTRLTVL.

CDR3 bases: TGTGCCAGCAGACAGGGGGCCGGGGAGCTGTTTTTT. It yields the protein CASRQGAGELFF. This chain connects TRBV12-3 or TRBV12-4 to TRBJ2-2; 8 bases are shared with TRBD1. The CDR3 totals 12 residues. The ends lost 6 bases at V and 6 bases at J; junction bases unmatched: 0.

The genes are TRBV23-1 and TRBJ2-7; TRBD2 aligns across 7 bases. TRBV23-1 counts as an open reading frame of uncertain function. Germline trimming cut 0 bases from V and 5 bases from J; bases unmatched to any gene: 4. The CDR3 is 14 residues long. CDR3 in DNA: TGCGCCAGCAGTCAATCAGTGGGAGGGCACGAGCAGTACTTC. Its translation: CASSQSVGGHEQYF.

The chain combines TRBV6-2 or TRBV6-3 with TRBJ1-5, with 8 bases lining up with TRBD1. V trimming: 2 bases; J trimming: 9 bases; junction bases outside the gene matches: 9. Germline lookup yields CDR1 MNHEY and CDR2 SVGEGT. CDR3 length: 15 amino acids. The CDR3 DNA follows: TGTGCCAGCAGTTACGACGACAGGGGAGTATGGCCCCAGCATTTT. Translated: CASSYDDRGVWPQHF.

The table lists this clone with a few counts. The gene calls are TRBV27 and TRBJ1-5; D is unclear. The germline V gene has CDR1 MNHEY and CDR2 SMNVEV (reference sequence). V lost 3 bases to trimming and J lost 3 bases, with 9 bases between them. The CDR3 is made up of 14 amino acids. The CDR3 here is CASSFEGFNQPQHF. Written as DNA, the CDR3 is TGTGCCAGCAGTTTCGAGGGCTTCAATCAGCCCCAGCATTTT.

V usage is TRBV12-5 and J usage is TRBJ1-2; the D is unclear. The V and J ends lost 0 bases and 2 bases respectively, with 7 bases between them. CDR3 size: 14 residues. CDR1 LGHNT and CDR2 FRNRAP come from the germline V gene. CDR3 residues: CASGLVLGNYGYTF. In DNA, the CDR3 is TGTGCTAGTGGTTTGGTACTAGGGAACTATGGCTACACCTTC.

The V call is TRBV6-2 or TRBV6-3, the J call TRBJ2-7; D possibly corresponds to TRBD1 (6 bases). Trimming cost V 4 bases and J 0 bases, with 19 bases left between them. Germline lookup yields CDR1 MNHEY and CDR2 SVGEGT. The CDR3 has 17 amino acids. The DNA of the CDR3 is TGTGCCAGCAGTTGGGATAAAGGGGGTCCAATCTCCTACGAGCAGTACTTC. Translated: CASSWDKGGPISYEQYF.

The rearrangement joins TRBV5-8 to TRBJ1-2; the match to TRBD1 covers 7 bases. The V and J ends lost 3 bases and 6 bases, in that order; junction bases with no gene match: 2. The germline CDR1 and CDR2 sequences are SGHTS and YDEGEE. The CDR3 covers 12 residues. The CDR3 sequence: CASSWTGNGYTF. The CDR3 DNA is TGTGCCAGCAGCTGGACAGGAAATGGCTACACCTTC.

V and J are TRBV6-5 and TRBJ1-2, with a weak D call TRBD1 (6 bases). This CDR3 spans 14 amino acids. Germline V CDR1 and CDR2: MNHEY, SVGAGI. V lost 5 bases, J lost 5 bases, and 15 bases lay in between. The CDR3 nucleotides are TGTGCCAGCAGTAGGGGGGGGACGGGATATGGCTACACCTTC. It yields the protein CASSRGGTGYGYTF.

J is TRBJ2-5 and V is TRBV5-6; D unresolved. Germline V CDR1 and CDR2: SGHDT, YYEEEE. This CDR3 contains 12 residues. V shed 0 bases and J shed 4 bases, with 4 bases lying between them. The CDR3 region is CASSLARETQYF. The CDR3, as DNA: TGTGCCAGCAGCTTGGCCAGAGAGACCCAGTACTTC.

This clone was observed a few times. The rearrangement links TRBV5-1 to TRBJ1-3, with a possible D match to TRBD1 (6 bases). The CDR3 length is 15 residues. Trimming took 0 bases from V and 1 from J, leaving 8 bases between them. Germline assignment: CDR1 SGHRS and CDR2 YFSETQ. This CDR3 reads CASSLATGSGNTIYF. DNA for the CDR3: TGCGCCAGCAGCTTGGCTACAGGGTCTGGAAACACCATATATTTT.

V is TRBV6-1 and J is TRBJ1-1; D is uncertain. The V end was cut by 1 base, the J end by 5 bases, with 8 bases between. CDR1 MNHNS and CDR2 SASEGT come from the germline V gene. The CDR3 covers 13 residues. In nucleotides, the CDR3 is TGTGCCAGCAGTGAAGGTTCAGTAACTGAAGCTTTCTTT. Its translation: CASSEGSVTEAFF.

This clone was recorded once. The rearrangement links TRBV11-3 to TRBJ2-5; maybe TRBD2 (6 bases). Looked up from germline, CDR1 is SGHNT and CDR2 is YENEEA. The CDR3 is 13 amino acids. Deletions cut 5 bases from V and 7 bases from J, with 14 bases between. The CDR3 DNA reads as TGTGCCAGCAGCCCACGGGACTCTGGGACCCAGTACTTC. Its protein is CASSPRDSGTQYF.

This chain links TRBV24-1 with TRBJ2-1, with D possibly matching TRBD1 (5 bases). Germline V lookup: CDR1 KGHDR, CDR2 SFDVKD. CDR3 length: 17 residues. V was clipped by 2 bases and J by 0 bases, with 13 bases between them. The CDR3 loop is CATSDSSRVSSYNEQFF. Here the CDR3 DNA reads TGTGCCACCAGTGATTCATCCAGGGTGAGCTCCTACAATGAGCAGTTCTTC.

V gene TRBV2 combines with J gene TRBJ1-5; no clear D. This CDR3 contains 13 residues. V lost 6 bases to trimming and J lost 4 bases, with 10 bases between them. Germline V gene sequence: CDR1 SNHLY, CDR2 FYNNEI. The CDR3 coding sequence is TGTGCCAGCAGATACACAGCAAATCAGCCCCAGCATTTT. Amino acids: CASRYTANQPQHF.

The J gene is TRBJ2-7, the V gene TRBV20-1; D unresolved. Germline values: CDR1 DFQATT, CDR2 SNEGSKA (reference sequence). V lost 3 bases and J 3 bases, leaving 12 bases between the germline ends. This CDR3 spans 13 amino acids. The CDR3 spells CSASNTAYYEQYF. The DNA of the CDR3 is TGCAGTGCTAGTAACACAGCTTACTACGAGCAGTACTTC.

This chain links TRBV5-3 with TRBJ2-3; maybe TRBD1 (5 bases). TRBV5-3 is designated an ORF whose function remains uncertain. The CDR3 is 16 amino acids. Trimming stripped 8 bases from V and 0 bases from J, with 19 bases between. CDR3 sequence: CASASITGLSTDTQYF. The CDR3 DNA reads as TGTGCCAGTGCATCGATAACAGGCCTTAGCACAGATACGCAGTATTTT.

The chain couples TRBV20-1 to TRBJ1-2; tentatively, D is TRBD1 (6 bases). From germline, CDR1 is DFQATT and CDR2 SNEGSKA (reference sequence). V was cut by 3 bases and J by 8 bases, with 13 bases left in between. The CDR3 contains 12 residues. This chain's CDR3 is CSASVQGWGYTF. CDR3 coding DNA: TGCAGTGCTAGTGTTCAGGGGTGGGGCTACACCTTC.

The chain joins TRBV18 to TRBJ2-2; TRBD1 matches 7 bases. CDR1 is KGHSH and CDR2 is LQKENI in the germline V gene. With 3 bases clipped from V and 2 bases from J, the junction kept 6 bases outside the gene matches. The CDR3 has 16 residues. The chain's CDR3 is CASSPRTGTNTGELFF. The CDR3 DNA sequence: TGTGCCAGCTCACCCCGGACAGGTACTAACACCGGGGAGCTGTTTTTT.

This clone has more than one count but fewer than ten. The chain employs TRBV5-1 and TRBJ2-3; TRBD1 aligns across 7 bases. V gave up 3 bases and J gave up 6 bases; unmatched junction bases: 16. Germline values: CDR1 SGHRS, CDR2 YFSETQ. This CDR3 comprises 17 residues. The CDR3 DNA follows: TGCGCCAGCAGCTCAAGAACAGGGGCCCAACTTGTCGATACGCAGTATTTT. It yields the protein CASSSRTGAQLVDTQYF.

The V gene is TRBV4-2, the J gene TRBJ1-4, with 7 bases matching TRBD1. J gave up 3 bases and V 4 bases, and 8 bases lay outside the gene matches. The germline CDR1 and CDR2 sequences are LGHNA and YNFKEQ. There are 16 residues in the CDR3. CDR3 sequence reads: CASSPEGGASNEKLFF. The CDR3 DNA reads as TGTGCCAGCAGCCCTGAAGGGGGCGCATCTAATGAAAAACTGTTTTTT.

The CDR3: CASSAFPIFQGSWSGELFF. CDR3 DNA sequence: TGTGCCAGCAGTGCCTTTCCAATATTTCAGGGGAGTTGGTCCGGGGAGCTGTTTTTT. The chain links TRBV6-2 or TRBV6-3 to TRBJ2-2; maybe TRBD1 (6 bases). The V gene's germline CDR1 is MNHEY and CDR2 SVGEGT. The CDR3 has 19 residues. Trimming cost V 5 bases and J 6 bases, with 28 bases left between them.

The CDR3 sequence is CASYSDRNYGYTF. CDR3 sequence (DNA): TGTGCCAGCTACTCGGACAGAAACTATGGCTACACCTTC. The chain couples TRBV6-5 to TRBJ1-2, with D tentatively TRBD1 (6 bases). The germline V gene has CDR1 MNHEY and CDR2 SVGAGI. Trimming removed 8 bases from V and 2 bases from J, with 12 bases in between. This CDR3 is built from 13 residues.

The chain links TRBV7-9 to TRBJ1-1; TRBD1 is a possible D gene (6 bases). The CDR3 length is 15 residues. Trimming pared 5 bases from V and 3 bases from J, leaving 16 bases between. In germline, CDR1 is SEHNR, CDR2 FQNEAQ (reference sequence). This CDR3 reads CASSASRGRDTEAFF. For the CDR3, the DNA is TGTGCCAGCAGCGCAAGCAGGGGTAGGGACACTGAAGCTTTCTTT. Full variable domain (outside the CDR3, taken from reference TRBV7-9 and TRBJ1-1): DTGVSQNPRHKITKRGQNVTFRCDPISEHNRLYWYRQTLGQGPEFLTYFQNEAQLEKSRLLSDRFSAERPKGSFSTLEIQRTEQGDSAMYLCASSASRGRDTEAFFGQGTRLTVV.

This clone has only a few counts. CDR3 sequence (DNA): TGTGCCAGCAGTGACTCGGTTGAGACAGCCGGGGGCGGGGAGCTGTTTTTT. Translated, it gives CASSDSVETAGGGELFF. The chain has TRBV6-4 and TRBJ2-2, with D tentatively TRBD2 (6 bases). V lost 0 bases and J lost 7, with 18 bases in between. Germline CDR1 and CDR2: MRHNA and SNTAGT. This CDR3 comprises 17 residues.

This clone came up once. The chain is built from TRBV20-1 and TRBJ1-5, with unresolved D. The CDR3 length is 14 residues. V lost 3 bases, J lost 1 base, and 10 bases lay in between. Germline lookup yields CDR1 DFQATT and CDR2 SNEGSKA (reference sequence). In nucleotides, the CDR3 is TGCAGTGCTAGTGGGCCGATGAGCAATCAGCCCCAGCATTTT. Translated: CSASGPMSNQPQHF.

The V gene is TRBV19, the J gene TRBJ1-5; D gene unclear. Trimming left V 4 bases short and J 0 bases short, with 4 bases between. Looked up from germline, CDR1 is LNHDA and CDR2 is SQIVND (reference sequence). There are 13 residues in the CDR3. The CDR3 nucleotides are TGTGCCAGTAGTACCCTTAGCAATCAGCCCCAGCATTTT. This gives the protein CASSTLSNQPQHF.

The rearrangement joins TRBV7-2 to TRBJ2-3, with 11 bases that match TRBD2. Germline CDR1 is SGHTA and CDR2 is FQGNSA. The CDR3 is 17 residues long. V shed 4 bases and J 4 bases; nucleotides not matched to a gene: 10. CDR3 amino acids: CASSSNLAGGAADTQYF. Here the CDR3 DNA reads TGTGCCAGCAGCTCGAACTTAGCGGGGGGGGCGGCAGATACGCAGTATTTT.